This TCR beta chain was documented in a study of T cell responses to AZD1222 COVID-19 vaccine. Whole-study findings and limits: Donor demographics were predominantly white British with a female majority; clonal diversity may be underestimated.

Profiling relied on immunoSEQ multiplex PCR, and the TCRdb table lists in-frame clones only, not all of them. Seen here are 120,000 or so clones, 90% observed once, and the top ten hold approximately 7.5%. Note on this clone: The antigen remains unidentified.

The source was peripheral blood, collected on day 0 of AZD1222 vaccination. The TCR originated in an adult in good health.

CDR3: CASSVALADYNEQFF. CDR3 sequence (DNA): TGTGCCAGCAGCGTAGCTCTAGCAGACTACAATGAGCAGTTCTTC. The chain uses TRBV9 and TRBJ2-1, with D perhaps TRBD2 (5 bases). The V end was cut by 0 bases, the J end by 3 bases, with 10 bases between. The CDR3 extends over 15 amino acids. From germline, CDR1 is SGDLS and CDR2 YYNGEE.